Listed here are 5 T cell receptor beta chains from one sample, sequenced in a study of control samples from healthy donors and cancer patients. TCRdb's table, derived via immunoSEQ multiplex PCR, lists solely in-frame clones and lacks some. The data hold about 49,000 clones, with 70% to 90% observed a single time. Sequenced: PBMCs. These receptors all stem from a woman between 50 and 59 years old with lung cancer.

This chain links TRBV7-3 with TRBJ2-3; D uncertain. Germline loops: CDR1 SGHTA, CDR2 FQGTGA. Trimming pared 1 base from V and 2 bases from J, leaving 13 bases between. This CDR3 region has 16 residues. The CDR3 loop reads CASSLNLGKPTDTQYF. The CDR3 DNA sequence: TGTGCCAGCAGCTTAAATTTGGGGAAGCCCACAGATACGCAGTATTTT.

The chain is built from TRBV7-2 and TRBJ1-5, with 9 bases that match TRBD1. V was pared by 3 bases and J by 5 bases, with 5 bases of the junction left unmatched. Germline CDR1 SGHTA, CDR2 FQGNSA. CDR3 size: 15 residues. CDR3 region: CASSLDRGGDQPQHF. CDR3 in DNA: TGTGCCAGCAGCTTGGACAGGGGAGGAGATCAGCCCCAGCATTTT.

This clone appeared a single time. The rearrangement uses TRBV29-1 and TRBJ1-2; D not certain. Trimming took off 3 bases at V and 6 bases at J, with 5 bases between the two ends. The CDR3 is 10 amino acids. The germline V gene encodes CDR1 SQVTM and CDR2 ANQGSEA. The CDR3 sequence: CSVEGDGYTF. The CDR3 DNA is TGCAGCGTTGAGGGAGATGGCTACACCTTC.

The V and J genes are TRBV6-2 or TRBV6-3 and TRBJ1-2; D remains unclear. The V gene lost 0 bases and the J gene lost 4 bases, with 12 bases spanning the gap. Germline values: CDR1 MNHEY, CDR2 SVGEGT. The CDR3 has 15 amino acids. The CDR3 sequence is CASSYSASKVYGYTF. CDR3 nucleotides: TGTGCCAGCAGTTACTCGGCTTCAAAGGTCTATGGCTACACCTTC.

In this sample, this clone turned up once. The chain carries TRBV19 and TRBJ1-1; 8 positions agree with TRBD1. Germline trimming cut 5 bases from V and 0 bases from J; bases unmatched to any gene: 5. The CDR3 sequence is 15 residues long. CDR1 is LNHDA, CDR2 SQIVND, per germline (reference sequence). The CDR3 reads CASSPRQGMNTEAFF. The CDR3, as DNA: TGTGCCAGTAGTCCCCGACAGGGGATGAACACTGAAGCTTTCTTT.